This TCR beta chain was captured in a study of T cell repertoires in cytomegalovirus infection. There are a few counts of this clonotype. TCRdb reanalysed the reads using MiXCR and keeps one entry per CDR3 protein. The data contain under 300,000 distinct CDR3 sequences, over 15% of them singletons. V lost 0 bases to trimming and J lost 2 bases; unmatched junction nucleotides: 4. This CDR3 comprises 15 residues. The germline V gene has CDR1 MGHRA and CDR2 YSYEKL. The clonotype originates from a human donor in good health (CMV status not recorded). Some clones in this sample may be carry-over from other donors' samples. Material: CD8+ T cells from PBMCs. This chain joins TRBV4-1 and TRBJ2-7; 7 bases map to TRBD2. CDR3 loop: CASSQDWGGAYEQYF. The CDR3 DNA reads TGCGCCAGCAGCCAAGACTGGGGGGGGGCCTACGAGCAGTACTTC.